This is a list of T cell receptor beta chains from one sample in a study of blood T cell repertoires in COVID-19. Assay: immunoSEQ multiplex PCR; the TCRdb copy retains only in-frame clones and omits some. There are 95,000 to 110,000 clones in the sample; about 90% occur only once, and more than 4.5% lies in the top ten. Sequencing was done on a sample of peripheral blood. All receptors derive from a man aged 35 to 55 with active or convalescent COVID-19. Each CDR3 is given with its conserved first and last residue. A D gene is named only where the DNA matches it firmly. Not every row has a clone size; where given, it reads once, few, many or a size class.

D gene	clone size	CDR3 length	V gene	J gene	CDR3 DNA	CDR3 protein
NA	NA	15	TRBV30	TRBJ2-7	TGTGCCTGGAGTGTACGCTGGGGGCCCTCCTACGAGCAGTACTTC	CAWSVRWGPSYEQYF
NA	few	17	TRBV21-1	TRBJ2-2	TGTGCCAGCAGCAGACTACCAGCGGGAGTAGGACCCGGGGAGCTGTTTTTT	CASSRLPAGVGPGELFF
NA	NA	14	TRBV28	TRBJ1-2	TGTGCCAGCACCGGGACTACACGTAACTATGGCTACACCTTC	CASTGTTRNYGYTF
TRBD2	NA	17	TRBV7-6	TRBJ2-2	TGTGCCAGCAGCTCCCTAGCGGGAGTCCTAAACACCGGGGAGCTGTTTTTT	CASSSLAGVLNTGELFF
NA	NA	14	TRBV29-1	TRBJ1-2	TGCAGCGTTGAAAATTCTGCGGGGATCTATGGCTACACCTTC	CSVENSAGIYGYTF
TRBD2	once	17	TRBV7-9	TRBJ2-7	TGTGCCAGCAGCTCATTAACCGGGACTAGCGGGACCTACGAGCAGTACTTC	CASSSLTGTSGTYEQYF
NA	NA	16	TRBV10-3	TRBJ1-4	TGTGCCATCAGTGAGTCGTTTTATCGGGGGAATGAAAAACTGTTTTTT	CAISESFYRGNEKLFF
NA	NA	16	TRBV10-3	TRBJ2-1	TGTGCCATCAGTGAGTCGAGGTCGACGGGGTTCGATGAGCAGTTCTTC	CAISESRSTGFDEQFF
NA	NA	14	TRBV2	TRBJ1-6	TGTGCCAGCAGTGAAGCTAGGGGAAATTCACCCCTCCACTTT	CASSEARGNSPLHF
NA	NA	13	TRBV11-1	TRBJ2-1	TGTGCCAGCAGCAGGGACTTCCCCTATGAGCAGTTCTTC	CASSRDFPYEQFF
TRBD1	NA	14	TRBV12-5	TRBJ1-1	TGTGCTAGTGGTTTGGCAGGGGGTAACACTGAAGCTTTCTTT	CASGLAGGNTEAFF
TRBD2	NA	16	TRBV25-1	TRBJ2-7	TGTGCCAGCAGTACCCAAAGACTAGCGGGGTTTTACGAGCAGTACTTC	CASSTQRLAGFYEQYF
NA	NA	12	TRBV2	TRBJ1-5	TGTGCCAGCCGTCGGTATAGCCAGCCCCAGCATTTT	CASRRYSQPQHF
NA	NA	15	TRBV5-8	TRBJ2-7	TGTGCCAGCAGCTCGAGACAGCTGAGCTCCTACGAGCAGTACTTC	CASSSRQLSSYEQYF
NA	few	13	TRBV28	TRBJ1-5	TGTGCCAGCTCCCAGCGCGGTTATCAGCCCCAGCATTTT	CASSQRGYQPQHF
NA	NA	15	TRBV6-1	TRBJ2-5	TGTGCCAGCAGTGAGGTCCCCACCCAGGGGTTGGCCCAGTACTTC	CASSEVPTQGLAQYF
NA	NA	13	TRBV5-4	TRBJ2-1	TGTGCCAGCAGCCGAAGGGACTTCGATGAGCAGTTCTTC	CASSRRDFDEQFF
TRBD1	NA	13	TRBV30	TRBJ1-4	TGTGCCTGGAAGGGACAGATTAATGAAAAACTGTTTTTT	CAWKGQINEKLFF
NA	NA	14	TRBV15	TRBJ1-6	TGTGCCACCAGCATACAGGTCTATAATTCACCCCTCCACTTT	CATSIQVYNSPLHF
NA	NA	15	TRBV28	TRBJ2-4	TGTGCCAGCAGTTTTATTAGTCTAGCCAAAAACATTCAGTACTTC	CASSFISLAKNIQYF
NA	NA	14	TRBV27	TRBJ2-2	TGTGCCAGCAGTTTTCAGGGTTTTACCGGGGAGCTGTTTTTT	CASSFQGFTGELFF
TRBD1	once	15	TRBV6-5	TRBJ2-3	TGTGCCAGCAGACGGACAGGGCTGAGCACAGATACGCAGTATTTT	CASRRTGLSTDTQYF
NA	NA	17	TRBV4-3	TRBJ2-1	TGCGCCAGCAGCCAACGAGTACCCCCGAGCTCCTACAATGAGCAGTTCTTC	CASSQRVPPSSYNEQFF
NA	NA	15	TRBV6-6	TRBJ2-7	TGTGCCAGCAGTTACTACTCGGGAGAAGAACACGAGCAGTACTTC	CASSYYSGEEHEQYF
NA	NA	15	TRBV28	TRBJ1-4	TGTGCCAGCAGTTTATCCGGGCCGGGGGGTGAAAAACTGTTTTTT	CASSLSGPGGEKLFF
NA	few	13	TRBV28	TRBJ1-1	TGTGCCAGCAGTTTACTGGCGGGCACTGAAGCTTTCTTT	CASSLLAGTEAFF
TRBD1	NA	14	TRBV9	TRBJ2-5	TGTGCCAGCAGCCCCCGGACAGGGGAGGAGACCCAGTACTTC	CASSPRTGEETQYF
TRBD1	NA	13	TRBV28	TRBJ2-7	TGTGCCAGCAGAGACAGGGCAACCTACGAGCAGTACTTC	CASRDRATYEQYF
NA	NA	16	TRBV7-9	TRBJ1-5	TGTGCCAGCAGCTTAGGGGGCCCTGTGGGCAATCAGCCCCAGCATTTT	CASSLGGPVGNQPQHF
TRBD1	NA	15	TRBV3-1/TRBV3-2	TRBJ2-2	TGTGCCAGCAGCCACAGACAGGGGAGCACCGGGGAGCTGTTTTTT	CASSHRQGSTGELFF
TRBD2	NA	15	TRBV11-2	TRBJ2-7	TGTGCCAGCAGGCGACCGGGACTAGCGGGGTACGAGCAGTACTTC	CASRRPGLAGYEQYF
TRBD2	NA	14	TRBV3-1/TRBV3-2	TRBJ2-1	TGTGCCAGCAGCGTGGGGCGGGGGGGAGGTGAGCAGTTCTTC	CASSVGRGGGEQFF
TRBD1	NA	16	TRBV5-4	TRBJ2-1	TGTGCCAGCAGCGTATCGGGACAGGGAACCTACAATGAGCAGTTCTTC	CASSVSGQGTYNEQFF
TRBD1	NA	15	TRBV5-4	TRBJ1-4	TGTGCCAGCAGCCCATCCAGGGGGACTAATGAAAAACTGTTTTTT	CASSPSRGTNEKLFF
TRBD2	NA	19	TRBV6-2/TRBV6-3	TRBJ2-1	TGTGCCAGCAGTTACGGCTCGGGAACTAGCGGGAGGCGCCGGGTGGAGCAGTTCTTC	CASSYGSGTSGRRRVEQFF
TRBD1	NA	15	TRBV2	TRBJ2-7	TGTGCCAGCAGTTACGGGACAGTTAGCTCCTACGAGCAGTACTTC	CASSYGTVSSYEQYF
NA	NA	15	TRBV5-4	TRBJ1-2	TGTGCCAGCAGCTTGGTGGGCAGGGGAGAGGATGGCTACACCTTC	CASSLVGRGEDGYTF
TRBD1	NA	14	TRBV19	TRBJ1-1	TGTGCCAGTAGTACCGGGACAGCGAACACTGAAGCTTTCTTT	CASSTGTANTEAFF
TRBD2	NA	14	TRBV24-1	TRBJ2-1	TGTGCCACCAGCCGGGAGGGTGGGTACAATGAGCAGTTCTTC	CATSREGGYNEQFF
TRBD2	NA	17	TRBV11-2	TRBJ2-7	TGTGCCAGCAGCTCCCCCCGTTTTAGCGGGTTTACCTACGAGCAGTACTTC	CASSSPRFSGFTYEQYF
NA	NA	16	TRBV7-3	TRBJ1-1	TGTGCCAGCACCGAGGGGGGGTCCGGCTCCAACACTGAAGCTTTCTTT	CASTEGGSGSNTEAFF
TRBD1	NA	13	TRBV7-2	TRBJ1-5	TGTGCCAGCAGCTTCACAGGGGATCAGCCCCAGCATTTT	CASSFTGDQPQHF
NA	NA	13	TRBV6-5	TRBJ1-5	TGTGCCAGCAGTTACAGTGTAGATCAGCCCCAGCATTTT	CASSYSVDQPQHF
NA	NA	16	TRBV18	TRBJ1-3	TGTGCCAGCTCACCTTCGATTGGGGGGACTGGAAACACCATATATTTT	CASSPSIGGTGNTIYF
NA	NA	15	TRBV30	TRBJ2-7	TGTGCTGCAAACGTTAATCTAGCTCGTCGTGGGGAGCAGTACTTC	CAANVNLARRGEQYF
NA	NA	13	TRBV5-1	TRBJ2-1	TGCGCCAGCAGGGAAGGGGTGGGCAATGAGCAGTTCTTC	CASREGVGNEQFF
TRBD1	NA	15	TRBV7-9	TRBJ2-2	TGTGCCAGCAGCCGAGACAGGGTGGTCACCGGGGAGCTGTTTTTT	CASSRDRVVTGELFF
TRBD1	NA	12	TRBV30	TRBJ2-2	TGTGCCTGGAGTTACGGGACAGGCGAGCTGTTTTTT	CAWSYGTGELFF
TRBD1	NA	15	TRBV4-3	TRBJ1-2	TGCGCCAGCAGCCAATGGGACAGGGGGGGCTATGGCTACACCTTC	CASSQWDRGGYGYTF
NA	NA	11	TRBV27	TRBJ1-1	TGTGCCAGCAGCCGAGGGACTGAAGCTTTCTTT	CASSRGTEAFF
TRBD1	NA	15	TRBV3-1/TRBV3-2	TRBJ1-5	TGTGCCAGCAGCCCTGGAGGGGGCGGCAGTCAGCCCCAGCATTTT	CASSPGGGGSQPQHF
NA	NA	13	TRBV30	TRBJ2-5	TGTGCCTGGAGTCGTAGCGGAGGAGAGACCCAGTACTTC	CAWSRSGGETQYF
NA	NA	11	TRBV19	TRBJ2-7	TGTGCCAGTAGTTCGGGATACGAGCAGTACTTC	CASSSGYEQYF
NA	NA	12	TRBV25-1	TRBJ1-2	TGTGCCAGCAGTGACGAGGTAGAGGGTTACACCTTC	CASSDEVEGYTF
TRBD1	NA	14	TRBV30	TRBJ1-5	TGTGCCTGGCAACCGGGACAGCTAAATCAGCCCCAGCATTTT	CAWQPGQLNQPQHF
NA	NA	15	TRBV28	TRBJ1-4	TGTGCCAGCAGCGTGGGGTCAGGGGCTAATGAAAAACTGTTTTTT	CASSVGSGANEKLFF
TRBD1	NA	15	TRBV6-2/TRBV6-3	TRBJ1-5	TGTGCCAGCAGTTACTCAGACAGGGGGAATCAGCCCCAGCATTTT	CASSYSDRGNQPQHF